This TCR beta chain was documented in a study of T cells after yellow fever vaccination. Points from the study as a whole: Primary-vaccination clones mostly resurfaced post-booster (nearly 97% CD4, roughly 90% CD8). Abundant clonotypes from the bulk population could contaminate FACS-sorted repertoires.

This clonotype has a count of ten or more. Antigen: not known. TCRdb used MiXCR to reprocess the 5' RACE reads, holding one entry per CDR3 protein. The data hold around 160,000 distinct CDR3 sequences, with more than 5.5% observed a single time. This TCR was recovered from a man aged 18 to 29 who received the YFV17D yellow fever vaccine. The sample here was CD4+ T cells sorted from PBMCs, taken about 5 days after the first yellow fever vaccination.

The CDR3 loop is CASSLGGADGYTF. Here the CDR3 DNA reads TGCGCCAGCAGCTTAGGCGGCGCCGATGGCTACACCTTC. V and J are TRBV5-1 and TRBJ1-2; D unresolved. V dropped 2 bases and J dropped 6 bases, with 11 bases sitting between them. In germline, CDR1 is SGHRS, CDR2 YFSETQ. This CDR3 comprises 13 residues.